Listed here are 17 T cell receptor beta chains from one sample, sequenced in a study of blood T cells in healthy people across ages. A second about 6 to 12 cycle PCR used barcoded and J-beta primers. TCRdb processed the 5' RACE reads anew with MiXCR; each CDR3 protein has one entry. The sample shows under 750,000 distinct CDR3 sequences, around 48% of them seen only once. The sample comprised blood. These receptors were taken from a man older than 75 in good health.

The rearrangement uses TRBV7-2 and TRBJ1-5; TRBD1 matches at 10 bases. Germline lookup yields CDR1 SGHTA and CDR2 FQGNSA. CDR3 size: 15 residues. V was pared by 5 bases and J by 7 bases, with 8 bases of the junction left unmatched. The CDR3 nucleotides read TGTGCCAGCAGCCTGGGGACAGGGGAGACGCAGCCCCAGCATTTT. Its translation: CASSLGTGETQPQHF.

This clonotype has ten or more counts. The V gene is TRBV29-1, the J gene TRBJ2-5; weak D call: TRBD2 (5 bases). CDR3 length: 14 amino acids. The germline gives CDR1 SQVTM, CDR2 ANQGSEA. Trimming shortened V by 2 bases and J by 1 base, and 11 bases separated the two germline ends. The DNA of the CDR3 is TGCAGCGTTGAATGGTCCGGGATCCAAGAGACCCAGTACTTC. Translated: CSVEWSGIQETQYF.

This clonotype appeared a few times. The J gene is TRBJ2-7, the V gene TRBV5-1, with D perhaps TRBD1 (6 bases). This CDR3 has 15 amino acids. In germline, CDR1 is SGHRS, CDR2 YFSETQ. The germline V and J ends were trimmed by 4 bases and 0 bases, with 14 bases remaining between them. The CDR3 loop reads CASSPQQGSSYEQYF. The CDR3, as DNA: TGCGCCAGCAGCCCCCAACAGGGTAGCTCCTACGAGCAGTACTTC.

J is TRBJ2-1 and V is TRBV20-1; D is possibly TRBD2 (5 bases). There are 13 residues in the CDR3. V lost 0 bases and J 4 bases, leaving 7 bases between the germline ends. CDR1 and CDR2 from the germline V gene are DFQATT and SNEGSKA (reference sequence). In DNA, the CDR3 is TGCAGTGCTAGAGATACTAGGTACAATGAGCAGTTCTTC. Its protein product is CSARDTRYNEQFF.

The CDR3 sequence: CAITPGPLNTEAFF. The CDR3 DNA sequence: TGTGCCATCACCCCAGGTCCTTTGAACACTGAAGCTTTCTTT. This chain connects TRBV10-3 to TRBJ1-1; D remains unclear. Germline V gene data show CDR1 as ENHRY and CDR2 as SYGVKD. This CDR3 comprises 14 residues. Trimming took 7 bases from V and 0 from J, leaving 12 bases between them.

This clonotype came up a few times. The chain couples TRBV20-1 to TRBJ2-7, with 9 positions matching TRBD1. This CDR3 is built from 16 residues. Trimming at V came to 5 bases and at J to 6 bases, leaving 17 bases not matched to a gene. Germline V gene data show CDR1 as DFQATT and CDR2 as SNEGSKA (reference sequence). The CDR3 coding sequence is TGCAGTGCTGGGGGGAGGAGAGAGGACAGGGGACGCGAGCAGTACTTC. Its translation: CSAGGRREDRGREQYF.

This clonotype is a singleton in its sample. This chain links TRBV7-9 with TRBJ2-5; D is possibly TRBD1 (6 bases). This CDR3 has 17 amino acids. The germline CDR1 and CDR2 sequences are SEHNR and FQNEAQ (reference sequence). V was clipped by 5 bases and J by 5 bases, with 24 bases between them. The CDR3 sequence is CASSDTRQNREGETQYF. DNA of the CDR3: TGTGCCAGCAGCGATACCCGCCAAAACAGGGAAGGGGAGACCCAGTACTTC.

This clonotype has at least ten counts. The chain uses TRBV6-5 and TRBJ2-1; the D call may be TRBD1 or TRBD2 (5 bases each). The V gene's germline CDR1 is MNHEY and CDR2 SVGAGI. V was pared by 5 bases and J by 6 bases, with 17 bases between. This CDR3 region has 15 residues. The chain's CDR3 is CASSTGTLGRNEQFF. CDR3 coding DNA: TGTGCCAGCAGTACCGGGACCCTGGGCCGCAATGAGCAGTTCTTC.

The chain is built from TRBV6-5 and TRBJ2-2, with D unresolved. The germline CDR1 and CDR2 sequences are MNHEY and SVGAGI. The V end was cut by 0 bases, the J end by 7 bases, with 6 bases between. This CDR3 comprises 13 residues. The CDR3 sequence is CASSYSVVGELFF. The CDR3 bases are TGTGCCAGCAGTTACTCTGTGGTCGGGGAGCTGTTTTTT.

Worth noting for this clonotype: A clone one base away is much larger, so this may be a read error. The chain joins TRBV6-5 to TRBJ2-1; D possibly corresponds to TRBD2 (7 bases). The DNA end is more similar to TRBJ2-7, so the J call may be wrong. The CDR3 is 16 residues long. In germline, CDR1 is MNHEY, CDR2 SVGAGI. CDR3 DNA sequence: TGTGCCAGCAAGAAAGGGGGGGCGGTCTCCTACAATGAGCAGTACTTC. It specifies CASKKGGAVSYNEQYF.

In this sample, this clonotype turned up a few times. This chain links TRBV6-2 or TRBV6-3 with TRBJ2-1; D is possibly TRBD1 (6 bases). Trimming shortened V by 7 bases and J by 6 bases, and 19 bases separated the two germline ends. Per the germline V gene, CDR1 is MNHEY and CDR2 is SVGEGT. CDR3 length: 15 amino acids. The CDR3 spells CASNRQDVLSNEQFF. DNA for the CDR3: TGTGCCAGCAACCGACAGGACGTACTAAGCAATGAGCAGTTCTTC.

This rearrangement joins TRBV7-2 to TRBJ2-3; tentatively, D is TRBD2 (6 bases). From germline, CDR1 is SGHTA and CDR2 FQGNSA. V was trimmed by 5 bases and J by 3 bases, leaving 21 bases between them. The CDR3 contains 17 residues. CDR3 amino acids: CASSLGGRREATDTQYF. CDR3 bases: TGTGCCAGCAGCCTGGGGGGTCGCAGGGAAGCGACAGATACGCAGTATTTT.

Comment on this clonotype: Mismatch with germline at one junction end may stem from a read error. V gene TRBV7-2 combines with J gene TRBJ2-3; D is tentatively TRBD1 or TRBD2 (6 bases each). Germline loops: CDR1 SGHTA, CDR2 FQGNSA. The CDR3 length is 16 residues. The CDR3 here is CASSLNRGGGTGTQYF. The CDR3 DNA is TGTGCCAGCAGCTTAAATCGAGGGGGAGGTACAGGTACGCAGTATTTT.

V gene TRBV12-3 or TRBV12-4 combines with J gene TRBJ2-3; TRBD2 matches at 13 bases. CDR3 length equals 15 residues. J was trimmed by 7 bases and V by 5 bases; bases with no gene match: 6. CDR3 sequence reads: CASSPRGTSGNTQYF. Written as DNA, the CDR3 is TGTGCCAGCAGTCCTAGGGGGACTAGCGGGAATACGCAGTATTTT.

The chain links TRBV29-1 to TRBJ2-7, with a tentative D call TRBD2 (6 bases). The V and J ends lost 7 bases and 5 bases respectively, with 15 bases between them. CDR1 is SQVTM, CDR2 ANQGSEA, per germline. The CDR3 extends over 12 amino acids. This CDR3 is CSGVGGGNEQYF. CDR3 in DNA: TGCAGCGGGGTGGGTGGGGGGAACGAGCAGTACTTC.

This clonotype was counted only a few times. The gene calls are TRBV29-1 and TRBJ2-3, with a weak D call TRBD1 (6 bases). The CDR3 covers 13 residues. CDR1 and CDR2 from the germline V gene are SQVTM and ANQGSEA. V was pared by 4 bases and J by 1 base, with 9 bases between. The CDR3 coding sequence is TGCAGCGTTGTGGCAGGGGGCACAGATACGCAGTATTTT. Its translation is CSVVAGGTDTQYF.

The chain couples TRBV6-2 or TRBV6-3 to TRBJ2-1, with D uncertain. Germline CDR1 MNHEY, CDR2 SVGEGT. CDR3 length: 12 amino acids. With 3 bases removed from V and 11 bases from J, the gap between germline ends came to 11 bases. The CDR3 DNA reads TGTGCCAGCAGTTATTCCCTATCCCAGCAGTTCTTC. Its protein is CASSYSLSQQFF.